This TCR beta chain emerged from a study of T cells in Graves' hyperthyroidism and ophthalmopathy. Amplification of TCR beta CDR3 regions was performed using RNA transcripts as template. The study used the HTBI primer set for a first-round RT-PCR of the TCR CDR3. TCRdb reprocessed the multiplex PCR reads via MiXCR and lists one record per CDR3 protein. This table has 400,000 to 500,000 distinct CDR3 sequences, roughly 15% appearing once. As for this clonotype: What it binds is unknown.

Study findings and constraints: Most thyroid clonotypes expanded above 0.001 were also detected in blood.

V lost 6 bases and J lost 4; bases outside the gene matches: 12. The germline V gene encodes CDR1 MNHNS and CDR2 SASEGT. The length of the CDR3 is 16 residues. Sequenced input: blood. The genes are TRBV6-1 and TRBJ1-3; TRBD1 aligns across 7 bases. The sequence was obtained from a man younger than 30 with Graves' ophthalmopathy. The CDR3 DNA follows: TGTGCCAGCAGCCGCGAGGGGGCAGGTACCGGAAACACCATATATTTT. This gives the protein CASSREGAGTGNTIYF.